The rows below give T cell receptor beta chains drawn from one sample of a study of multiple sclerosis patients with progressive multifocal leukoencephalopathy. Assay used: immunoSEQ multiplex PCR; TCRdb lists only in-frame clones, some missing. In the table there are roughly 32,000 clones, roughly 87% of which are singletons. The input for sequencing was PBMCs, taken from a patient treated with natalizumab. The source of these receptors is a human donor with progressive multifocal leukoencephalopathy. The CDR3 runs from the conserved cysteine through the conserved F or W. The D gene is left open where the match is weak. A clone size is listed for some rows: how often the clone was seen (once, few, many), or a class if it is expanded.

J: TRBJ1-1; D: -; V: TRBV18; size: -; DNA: TGTGCCAGCTCACCCGGGACGGAGACCCGTGAAGCTTTCTTT; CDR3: CASSPGTETREAFF
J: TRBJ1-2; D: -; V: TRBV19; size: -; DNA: TGTGCCAGTAGCTCGCACCCTGCAGGGAGTATAGACTATGGCTACACCTTC; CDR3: CASSSHPAGSIDYGYTF
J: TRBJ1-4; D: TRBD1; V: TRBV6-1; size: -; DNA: TGTGCCAGCAGTGAAGAGTACCAGGGGGCGACGGTTATAGGATGGGAAAAACTGTTTTTT; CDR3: CASSEEYQGATVIGWEKLFF
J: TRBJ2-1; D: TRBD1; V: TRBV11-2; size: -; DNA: TGTGCCAGCAGCTTAGGACCGGGACAGGGACCGTTCTTC; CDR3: CASSLGPGQGPFF
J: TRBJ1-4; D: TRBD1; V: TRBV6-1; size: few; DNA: TGTGCCAGCAGGAGAACCACAGGGGCTGAAAAACTGTTTTTT; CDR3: CASRRTTGAEKLFF
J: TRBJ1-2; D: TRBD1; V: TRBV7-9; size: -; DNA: TGTGCCAGCAGCTTCAGTCCGGGACAGGGTTATGGCTACACCTTC; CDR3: CASSFSPGQGYGYTF
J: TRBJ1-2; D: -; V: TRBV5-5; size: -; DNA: TGTGCCAGCAGCTTGGCCCCCGACTATGGCTACACCTTC; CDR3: CASSLAPDYGYTF
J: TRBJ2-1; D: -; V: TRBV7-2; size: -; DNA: TGTGCCAGCAGCCCGAGCGGCCCCTCCTACAATGAGCAGTTCTTC; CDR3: CASSPSGPSYNEQFF
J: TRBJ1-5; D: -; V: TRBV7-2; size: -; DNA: TGTGCCAGCAGCTTAAGGGTGGGGGAAGGCCAGCCCCAGCATTTT; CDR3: CASSLRVGEGQPQHF
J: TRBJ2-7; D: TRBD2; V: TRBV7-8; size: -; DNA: TGTGCCAGCAGCCCCCGGACTAGACTACTCTCCTACGAGCAGTACTTC; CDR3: CASSPRTRLLSYEQYF
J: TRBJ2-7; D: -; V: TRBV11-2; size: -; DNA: TGTGCCAGCAGCAAACCAGGGCGAGAGCAGTACTTC; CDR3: CASSKPGREQYF
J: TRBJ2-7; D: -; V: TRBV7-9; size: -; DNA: TGTGCCAGCAGCTCCCCGACAGTCCCCGAGCAGTACTTC; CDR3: CASSSPTVPEQYF
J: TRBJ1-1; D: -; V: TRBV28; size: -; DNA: TGTGCCAGCAGTTTATCAACCCGGGCGAACACTGAAGCTTTCTTT; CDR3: CASSLSTRANTEAFF
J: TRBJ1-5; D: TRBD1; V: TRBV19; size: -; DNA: TGTGCCAGTAGTGAGAGGGGGCGAGACAATCAGCCCCAGCATTTT; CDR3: CASSERGRDNQPQHF
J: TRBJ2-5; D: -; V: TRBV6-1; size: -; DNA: TGTGCCAGCAGTTCACAGAACAGGGTCCAAGAGACCCAGTACTTC; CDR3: CASSSQNRVQETQYF
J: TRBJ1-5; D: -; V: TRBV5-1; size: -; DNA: TGCGCCAGCAGCTTGGACCCAAGCGGTAGCAATCAGCCCCAGCATTTT; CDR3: CASSLDPSGSNQPQHF
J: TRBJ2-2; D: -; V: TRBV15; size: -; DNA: TGTGCCACCAGCAGACAAAACAGGGTTTACACCGGGGAGCTGTTTTTT; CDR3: CATSRQNRVYTGELFF
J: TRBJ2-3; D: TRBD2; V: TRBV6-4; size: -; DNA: TGTGCCAGCAGTGAACTAGCGGGAGGTGCAGATACGCAGTATTTT; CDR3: CASSELAGGADTQYF
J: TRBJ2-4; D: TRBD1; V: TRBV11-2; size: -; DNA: TGTGCCAGCAGCCCGAGGGGACAGGGGGGAAACATTCAGTACTTC; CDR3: CASSPRGQGGNIQYF
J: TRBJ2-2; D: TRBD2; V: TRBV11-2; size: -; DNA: TGTGCCAGCAGCTTACTAGCGGGAGGCAACACCGGGGAGCTGTTTTTT; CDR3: CASSLLAGGNTGELFF
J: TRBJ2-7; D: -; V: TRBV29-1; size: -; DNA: TGCAGCGTTGAGAAGGGTACGTCAGGGTCCTACGAGCAGTACTTC; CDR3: CSVEKGTSGSYEQYF
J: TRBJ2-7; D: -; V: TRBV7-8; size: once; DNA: TGTGCCAGCAGCCCCAGGGACGAGCAGTACTTC; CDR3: CASSPRDEQYF
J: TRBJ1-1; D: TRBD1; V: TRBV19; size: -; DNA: TGTGCCAGTAGTATGGGGGTGTCAGGGGGCTTCACTGAAGCTTTCTTT; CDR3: CASSMGVSGGFTEAFF
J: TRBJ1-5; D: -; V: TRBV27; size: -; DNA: TGTGCCAGCAGTTTATCGTGGGGTCAGCCCCAGCATTTT; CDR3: CASSLSWGQPQHF
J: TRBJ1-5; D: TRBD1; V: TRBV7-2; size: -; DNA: TGTGCCAGCAGCTTAGGGGACAGAAATCAGCCCCAGCATTTT; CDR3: CASSLGDRNQPQHF
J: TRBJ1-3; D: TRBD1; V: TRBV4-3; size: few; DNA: TGCGCCAGCAGCCCGGACAGGAGGGTTGGGAACACCATATATTTT; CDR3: CASSPDRRVGNTIYF
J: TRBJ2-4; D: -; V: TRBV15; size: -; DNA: TGTGCCACCAGCTCTAGTCCAGGGGCTTCCAAAAACATTCAGTACTTC; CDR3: CATSSSPGASKNIQYF
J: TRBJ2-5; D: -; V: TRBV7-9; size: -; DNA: TGTGCCAGCAGCTTAGCCAGCCAAGAGACCCAGTACTTC; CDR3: CASSLASQETQYF